These T cell receptor beta chains were read from a single sample in a study of cytomegalovirus exposure and HLA in healthy donors. Sequenced by immunoSEQ multiplex PCR; TCRdb stores in-frame clones only, minus some. The sample has about 140,000 clones, about 80% seen once. The sample was PBMCs. The receptors were gathered from a male donor in good health and CMV-seropositive. The CDR3 runs from the conserved cysteine through the conserved F or W.

>TRBJ2-7|TRBV4-1
CASSQTDRRSYEQYF
>TRBJ2-2|TRBV5-1
CASSLFPGTGELFF
>TRBJ2-2|TRBV7-8
CASSFWQDTGELFF
>TRBJ1-6|TRBV18
CASSRQDNSPLHF
>TRBJ2-2|TRBV19
CASNWGSRGVTGELFF
>TRBJ1-4|TRBV7-2
CASRSPGATNEKLFF
>TRBJ2-3|TRBV7-2
CASSRGGLGNTDTQYF
>TRBJ2-5|TRBV5-6
CASSFVSYIGTQYF
>TRBJ2-2|TRBV5-5
CASSLGTENTGELFF
>TRBJ2-7|TRBV19
CASSSRQGISYEQYF
>TRBJ1-6|TRBV6-6
CASSGTGLNSPLHF
>TRBJ2-5|TRBV5-8
CASSLEIMGGQETQYF
>TRBJ2-7|TRBV7-9
CAAGEGGEPGEQYF
>TRBJ1-2|TRBV5-1
CASSLAPEQNYGYTF
>TRBJ1-1|TRBV6-5
CASSYSWRHTEAFF
>TRBJ2-2|TRBV19
CASSPSLNTGELFF
>TRBJ2-1|TRBV19
CASSRKGLAGGPFYNEQFF
>TRBJ1-1|TRBV12-5
CASGMGTAVEAFF
>TRBJ1-3|TRBV15
CATSRTTGQGNPSGNTIYF
>TRBJ2-7|TRBV5-1
CASSLLYSQGDEQYF
>TRBJ1-5|TRBV7-4
CASSVVYRGRMGGVNSNQPQHF
>TRBJ2-5|TRBV7-6
CASSLGGGTSQYF
>TRBJ2-5|TRBV5-6
CASSLRSRPQETQYF
>TRBJ1-6|TRBV7-2
CASSLDTSSYNSPLHF
>TRBJ2-1|TRBV29-1
CSVEPRVVWNEQFF
>TRBJ2-7|TRBV28
CASRRSSGESYEQYF
>TRBJ2-2|TRBV11-2
CASSRGPGQGLTGELFF
>TRBJ2-1|TRBV19
CASRTSGRGYNEQFF
>TRBJ1-1|TRBV10-3
CAISESNLGEIEAFF
>TRBJ2-3|TRBV5-1
CASSSGTSGGADTQYF
>TRBJ2-1|TRBV4-1
CASSQAPGLAGFF
>TRBJ2-1|TRBV28
CASSFPTSGTSHEQFF
>TRBJ1-2|TRBV19
CASSPQQGAHGYTF
>TRBJ2-7|TRBV11-2
CASSLGGTGPPYEQYF
>TRBJ1-2|TRBV4-3
CASSLTTGNYGYTF
>TRBJ2-7|TRBV4-1
CASSQDPGTVAYEQYF
>TRBJ2-5|TRBV5-4
CASSKTGTIVETQYF
>TRBJ1-5|TRBV10-3
CATRGGQGSNQPQHF
>TRBJ2-6|TRBV28
CASSTGQGALWANVLTF
>TRBJ1-2|TRBV13
CASSSGINYGYTF
>-|TRBV29-1
CSQGLAGNNSYEQYF
>TRBJ2-5|TRBV27
CASSLSRQYQETQYF
>TRBJ2-7|TRBV11-2
CASSILTGAYEQYF
>TRBJ1-1|TRBV6-5
CASTPTTGLNTEAFF
>TRBJ1-1|TRBV6-6
CASSYSGTGVNTEAFF
>TRBJ1-1|TRBV5-1
CASSLDGGGTEAFF
>TRBJ1-1|TRBV27
CASSLSGGESTEAFF
>TRBJ1-5|TRBV10-2
CASSEDRESVSNQPQHF
>TRBJ2-7|TRBV7-6
CASSSESLEQYF
>TRBJ1-3|TRBV18
CASSPSTLSGNTIYF
>TRBJ2-7|TRBV6-5
CASRQGPEQYF
>TRBJ1-1|TRBV7-3
CASSLSPETEAFF
>TRBJ2-5|TRBV27
CASSVLGTVDSGETQYF
>-|TRBV5-1
CASSLAGGQGVSEQYF
>TRBJ2-1|TRBV6-4
CASSESAGGNEQFF
>TRBJ2-1|TRBV4-3
CASSQASPGGGSYNEQFF
>TRBJ2-7|TRBV6-5
CASSTGVGSYEQYF